This T cell receptor (beta chain) was captured in a study of PD-L1 blockade in urothelial cancer. Study information: Males with urothelial cancer arising in the bladder constituted about 85% of the roughly 29 patients. Patients' prior chemotherapy regimens numbered 0 to 3.

As for time point: pretreatment peripheral blood. The assay was immunoSEQ multiplex PCR, and TCRdb's table has in-frame clones only and misses some. The profile shows 72,000 or so clones, about 90% of them singletons. This clone was seen just once. This TCR derives from a man aged 60 to 75 with urothelial cancer. The input for sequencing was PBMCs, taken around atezolizumab (anti-PD-L1) treatment.

CDR3 DNA: TGTGCCAGCAGCCCACAACCGGGACAGGGCTACGAGCAGTACTTC. It encodes CASSPQPGQGYEQYF. The genes are TRBV7-2 and TRBJ2-7, with 9 bases fitting TRBD1. The V gene end was trimmed by 5 bases and the J gene end by 3 bases; junction bases not matched to a gene: 8. CDR1 SGHTA and CDR2 FQGNSA come from the germline V gene. This CDR3 is 15 amino acids long.